Following are 5 T cell receptor beta chains from one sample sequenced in a study of T-cell memory formation after mild COVID-19. TCRdb reanalysed the 5' RACE reads using MiXCR and keeps one entry per CDR3 protein. The profile shows some 50,000 distinct CDR3 sequences, 12% of them singletons. Input material: PBMCs or a T cell subset sorted from them (not recorded which). All receptors come from a man in his late teens or twenties who had mild COVID-19 (a few samples of this study predate the infection). Cell type and time point are not known.

This clonotype was seen more than once but under ten times. V usage is TRBV6-2 or TRBV6-3 and J usage is TRBJ2-7, with no clear D. Germline assignment: CDR1 MNHEY and CDR2 SVGEGT. This CDR3 has 12 amino acids. Trimming left V 4 bases short and J 5 bases short, with 9 bases between. DNA for the CDR3: TGTGCCAGCAGTTCTCGGTTCCACGAGCAGTACGTC. Residues: CASSSRFHEQYV.

Concerning this clonotype itself: This sequence may be a read error, since a much larger clone differs from it by one base. The rearrangement uses TRBV12-3 or TRBV12-4 and TRBJ2-7, with unresolved D. The length of the CDR3 is 12 residues. Trimming removed 4 bases at V and 6 bases at J, with 10 bases between. The DNA of the CDR3 is TGTGCCAGCAGTTCCGACATCGTCGAGCAGTACTTC. This translates into CASSSDIVEQYF.

The chain uses TRBV6-1 and TRBJ2-1; possible D gene TRBD2, 7 bases. CDR1 is MNHNS, CDR2 SASEGT, per germline. The V and J ends lost 8 bases and 9 bases respectively, with 26 bases between them. There are 16 residues in the CDR3. The CDR3 DNA is TGTGCCAGCTCACAAGGAGGGGGGGGGCGTTATGGTGAGCAGTTCTTC. Encoded protein: CASSQGGGGRYGEQFF.

This chain links TRBV6-4 with TRBJ1-5, with 7 bases matching TRBD1. Germline V CDR1 and CDR2: MRHNA, SNTAGT. This CDR3 has 14 amino acids. With V trimmed by 6 bases and J by 2 bases, 4 bases remained unmatched. This CDR3 reads CASSRQGRNQPQHF. The CDR3 DNA reads TGTGCCAGCAGCAGACAGGGACGCAATCAGCCCCAGCATTTT.

In its sample, this clonotype was seen a few times. The chain links TRBV20-1 to TRBJ2-3; 11 bases map to TRBD2. Germline CDR1 and CDR2: DFQATT and SNEGSKA (reference sequence). Germline trimming cut 7 bases from V and 4 bases from J; bases unmatched to any gene: 10. The CDR3 has 15 amino acids. This chain's CDR3 is CSVPGLAERADTQYF. CDR3 bases: TGCAGTGTCCCGGGACTAGCGGAGCGAGCAGATACGCAGTATTTT.